This T cell receptor beta chain was captured by sequencing in a study of tumor-infiltrating lymphocytes in primary liver carcinoma. Overall study: Tumor staging was T1-T3 N0M0; sizes spanned 4.2 to 10 cm across. Whole-study results and caveats: In tumor-adjacent and tumor-blood pairs, overlap was lower than in tumor region pairs. Because of bulk unsorted sampling, CD4+ and CD8+ repertoires were not subjected to comparison.

From roughly 0.45 ug total RNA, TCR beta cDNA was generated with a primer in the constant region. Construction of TCR beta libraries relied on three successive nested multiplex PCR rounds employing slightly modified ARM-PCR. For around 9 cycles apiece, the opening two PCR rounds ran with TRBV1-TRBV30 forward primers and a C-beta reverse primer. One entry per CDR3 protein results from TCRdb running MiXCR on the multiplex PCR reads. The repertoire holds 300,000 to 350,000 distinct CDR3 sequences, with less than 70% as singletons. Alongside blood RNA obtained from unsorted whole blood, germline DNA was also extracted. HBV chronically infected the treatment-naive patients. The J segment lost 4 bases and the V segment lost 0 bases, leaving 4 bases of the junction unmatched. The CDR3 is 16 residues long. CDR1 and CDR2 (germline): LGHNA, YSLEER. To note about this clonotype: Its antigen remains unknown.

What was sequenced was peripheral blood. The receptor's source is a man aged 40-50 years with primary liver carcinoma and hepatitis B virus infection. The J gene is TRBJ2-1, the V gene TRBV4-3; 9 positions match TRBD2. This chain's CDR3 is CASSQDLAGRYNEQFF. The DNA for the CDR3 is TGCGCCAGCAGCCAAGACCTAGCGGGAAGATACAATGAGCAGTTCTTC.